The TCR beta chain under discussion was sequenced for a study of cytomegalovirus exposure and HLA in healthy donors. Overall study findings and caveats: The authors later found HLA-associated TCR beta chains more clonally expanded than equally common others. The productive fraction for most TCR beta V segments was about 87% or about 30% in an earlier analysis. Analyses of presence and absence presupposed an approximately uniform sequencing depth across donors.

Primers included in the PCR were 60 Vbeta and 13 Jbeta primers. The protocol was immunoSEQ multiplex PCR, while the TCRdb copy is restricted to in-frame clones and leaves out a portion. The table lists approximately 190,000 clones, roughly 80% of them singletons, with 3.8% in the top ten. This clone showed up just a few times. Its antigen is not identified. Unrecorded immune exposures were likely, despite nominal health at sampling. Germline trimming cut 6 bases from V and 5 bases from J; bases unmatched to any gene: 6. Germline V gene sequence: CDR1 SNHLY, CDR2 FYNNEI. The CDR3 is 14 residues long. The chain joins TRBV2 to TRBJ2-2, with TRBD1 matching over 7 bases. What was sequenced was PBMCs. The TCR comes from a man aged 45 to 65 in good health and CMV-seronegative. CDR3 sequence: CASRQGILTGELFF. The CDR3 DNA follows: TGTGCCAGCAGACAGGGGATCCTAACCGGGGAGCTGTTTTTT.